One and the same sample provided the 25 T cell receptor beta chains below, sequenced in a study of blood T cell repertoires in COVID-19. The table came from immunoSEQ multiplex PCR; TCRdb's copy has only in-frame clones and leaves some out. The table includes over 35,000 clones, about 89% detected once. The sample was peripheral blood. These receptors all come from a woman aged 25-40 years in a cohort sampled during active COVID-19.

This chain's CDR3 is CASTGWYEQYF. The CDR3 DNA sequence: TGTGCCAGCACCGGGTGGTACGAGCAGTACTTC. The J gene is TRBJ2-7, the V gene TRBV21-1; the D call in the table, TRBD2, was not verified against the DNA. TRBV21-1 is noted as a pseudogene. The CDR3 totals 11 residues.

This clone was observed a single time. The rearrangement uses TRBV5-5 and TRBJ2-5, with TRBD1 matching over 9 bases. Losses at the gene ends were 0 bases for V and 1 base for J; bases not matched to a gene: 4. CDR1 and CDR2 from the germline V gene are SGHKS and YYEKEE (reference sequence). The CDR3 is made up of 16 amino acids. CDR3 sequence: CASSLARDRVQETQYF. The CDR3, as DNA: TGTGCCAGCAGCTTGGCCCGGGACAGGGTCCAAGAGACCCAGTACTTC.

The rearrangement uses TRBV6-1 and TRBJ2-7; D possibly corresponds to TRBD2 (7 bases). Per the germline V gene, CDR1 is MNHNS and CDR2 is SASEGT. Trimming stripped 3 bases from V and 2 bases from J, with 14 bases between. This CDR3 has 15 residues. CDR3 amino acids: CASSETGAGAYEQYF. CDR3 nucleotide sequence: TGTGCCAGCAGTGAGACGGGGGCGGGAGCCTACGAGCAGTACTTC.

CDR3 sequence: CASRKVRDRGNQPQHF. CDR3 DNA sequence: TGTGCCAGTAGGAAAGTCCGGGACAGGGGCAATCAGCCCCAGCATTTT. The rearrangement links TRBV19 to TRBJ1-5, with 9 bases fitting TRBD1. The CDR3 spans 16 residues. V lost 6 bases, J lost 2 bases, and 8 bases stayed unmatched. The germline V gene encodes CDR1 LNHDA and CDR2 SQIVND (reference sequence).

The rearrangement joins TRBV20-1 to TRBJ2-5; TRBD1 matches at 7 bases. The length of the CDR3 is 14 residues. The V and J ends lost 6 bases and 5 bases, in that order; junction bases with no gene match: 12. Germline loops: CDR1 DFQATT, CDR2 SNEGSKA (reference sequence). The CDR3 loop reads CSASLQGPGETQYF. CDR3 in DNA: TGCAGTGCCAGTTTACAGGGGCCCGGGGAGACCCAGTACTTC.

The chain recombines TRBV5-1 with TRBJ2-5; weak D call: TRBD1 (6 bases). Germline CDR1 reads SGHRS; CDR2 reads YFSETQ. The CDR3 is made up of 14 amino acids. The V end was cut by 4 bases, the J end by 5 bases, with 15 bases between. In nucleotides, the CDR3 is TGCGCCAGCAGCCCGGGACAAGCCGGGGAGACCCAGTACTTC. Amino acids: CASSPGQAGETQYF. Based on the CDR3 plus reference TRBV5-1 and TRBJ2-5, the full variable domain is KAGVTQTPRYLIKTRGQQVTLSCSPISGHRSVSWYQQTPGQGLQFLFEYFSETQRNKGNFPGRFSGRQFSNSRSEMNVSTLELGDSALYLCASSPGQAGETQYFGPGTRLLVL.

The V call is TRBV9, the J call TRBJ2-7; D unclear. CDR1 and CDR2 (germline): SGDLS, YYNGEE. The V and J ends lost 0 bases and 6 bases respectively, with 16 bases between them. This CDR3 is built from 15 residues. As DNA, the CDR3 is TGTGCCAGCAGCGTAGCCCCTGGGCCCCCATCCGAGCAGTACTTC. Translation gives CASSVAPGPPSEQYF. Together with reference TRBV9 and TRBJ2-7, the CDR3 gives the full variable domain: DSGVTQTPKHLITATGQRVTLRCSPRSGDLSVYWYQQSLDQGLQFLIQYYNGEERAKGNILERFSAQQFPDLHSELNLSSLELGDSALYFCASSVAPGPPSEQYFGPGTRLTVT.

Only a few counts were recorded for this clone. This chain uses TRBV7-9 with TRBJ1-6, with TRBD1 matching over 8 bases. CDR1 is SEHNR and CDR2 is FQNEAQ in the germline V gene (reference sequence). Trimming took 3 bases from V and 6 from J; bases not matched to a gene: 10. The CDR3 is 17 residues long. The DNA of the CDR3 is TGTGCCAGCAGCTTTGGCCCTAACAGGGGGACTAATTCACCCCTCCACTTT. This sequence encodes CASSFGPNRGTNSPLHF.

This chain connects TRBV6-1 to TRBJ1-2, with 8 bases aligning to TRBD1. V trimming: 6 bases; J trimming: 8 bases; junction bases outside the gene matches: 11. The CDR3 consists of 14 residues. From germline, CDR1 is MNHNS and CDR2 SASEGT. This chain's CDR3 is CASSPGQAQGGYTF. Here the CDR3 DNA reads TGTGCCAGCAGCCCGGGACAGGCACAAGGCGGCTACACCTTC.

The chain combines TRBV12-3 or TRBV12-4 with TRBJ2-3, with a weak D call TRBD2 (6 bases). CDR3 length: 12 amino acids. V was shortened by 6 bases and J by 11 bases, with 15 bases between the two germline ends. In DNA, the CDR3 is TGTGCCAGCAGCGGGAAGGCGCGGGGGCAGTATTTT. This encodes CASSGKARGQYF.

The rearrangement uses TRBV6-6 and TRBJ2-2; 8 positions agree with TRBD1. The CDR3 runs to 15 residues. The germline V gene encodes CDR1 MNHNY and CDR2 SVGAGI (reference sequence). The trim removed 5 bases at V and 4 bases at J, leaving 6 bases unmatched. The CDR3 coding sequence is TGTGCCAGCAGTAGCGACAGGGGAGGCACCGGGGAGCTGTTTTTT. The encoded protein is CASSSDRGGTGELFF.

The chain carries TRBV6-4 and TRBJ1-2; D may be TRBD1 (6 bases). V shed 6 bases and J shed 1 base, with 15 bases lying between them. Germline loops: CDR1 MRHNA, CDR2 SNTAGT. This CDR3 region has 15 residues. CDR3 coding DNA: TGTGCCAGCAGACCCGGGGCAGGGGTTAACTATGGCTACACCTTC. Amino acids: CASRPGAGVNYGYTF.

The V gene is TRBV5-1, the J gene TRBJ1-6, with 9 bases fitting TRBD1. Germline CDR1 SGHRS, CDR2 YFSETQ. The CDR3 runs 19 residues. J lost 1 base, V lost 1 base, and 9 bases had no gene match. The CDR3 reads CASSLSDGGQGSYNSPLHF. DNA of the CDR3: TGCGCCAGCAGCTTGTCTGACGGAGGACAGGGGTCCTATAATTCACCCCTCCACTTT.

The chain carries TRBV7-2 and TRBJ1-1, with TRBD1 as a possible D gene (6 bases). The germline V gene has CDR1 SGHTA and CDR2 FQGNSA. Trimming removed 5 bases at V and 0 bases at J, with 10 bases between. This CDR3 is built from 14 residues. DNA for the CDR3: TGTGCCAGCAGCCGCGGGGGGCTGAACACTGAAGCTTTCTTT. Translating it yields CASSRGGLNTEAFF.

CDR3 sequence (DNA): TGTGCCAGCAGTATGCTGGGGGGGGCCGGGGAGCTGTTTTTT. It specifies CASSMLGGAGELFF. This chain joins TRBV27 and TRBJ2-2; 7 bases are a match to TRBD2. The V gene end was trimmed by 5 bases and the J gene end by 6 bases; junction bases not matched to a gene: 6. Germline lookup yields CDR1 MNHEY and CDR2 SMNVEV (reference sequence). CDR3 length equals 14 residues.

The chain uses TRBV6-2 or TRBV6-3 and TRBJ2-4; 7 positions agree with TRBD2. Per germline, CDR1 MNHEY and CDR2 SVGEGT. With 5 bases clipped from V and 5 bases from J, the junction kept 15 bases outside the gene matches. This CDR3 contains 17 residues. In DNA, the CDR3 is TGTGCCAGCAGTACCCCCCTCGCTAGCGGTTTCGAAAACATTCAGTACTTC. Protein product: CASSTPLASGFENIQYF.

The V gene is TRBV6-6, the J gene TRBJ1-6; 9 bases align to TRBD1. The trim removed 5 bases at V and 7 bases at J, leaving 3 bases unmatched. The CDR3 totals 14 residues. Germline CDR1 MNHNY, CDR2 SVGAGI (reference sequence). CDR3 bases: TGTGCCAGCAGTAGGGACAGGGTAAATTCACCCCTCCACTTT. It translates to CASSRDRVNSPLHF.

V and J are TRBV19 and TRBJ2-1; 7 nucleotides align to TRBD2. Germline V lookup: CDR1 LNHDA, CDR2 SQIVND (reference sequence). This CDR3 region has 17 residues. Germline trimming cut 1 base from V and 9 bases from J; bases unmatched to any gene: 15. The CDR3 loop reads CASSIVGGIASHGEQFF. DNA of the CDR3: TGTGCCAGTAGTATAGTGGGGGGGATAGCTTCTCACGGTGAGCAGTTCTTC.

V and J are TRBV7-2 and TRBJ2-3; D gene ambiguous. Germline V lookup: CDR1 SGHTA, CDR2 FQGNSA. CDR3 length equals 11 residues. V was cut by 5 bases and J by 5 bases, with 5 bases left in between. This CDR3 reads CASSPLDTQYF. The CDR3 bases are TGTGCCAGCAGCCCCTTAGATACGCAGTATTTT.

The chain is built from TRBV10-2 and TRBJ2-3; the match to TRBD2 covers 9 bases. V lost 4 bases and J lost 6; bases outside the gene matches: 14. The CDR3 is 17 residues long. CDR1 is WSHSY and CDR2 is SAAADI in the germline V gene. DNA of the CDR3: TGCGCCAGCAGTGGGACTCCGGGACTAGCTCCTCCCGATACGCAGTATTTT. As protein: CASSGTPGLAPPDTQYF.

J is TRBJ2-1 and V is TRBV24-1, with D maybe TRBD1 (5 bases). The germline V gene encodes CDR1 KGHDR and CDR2 SFDVKD. Trimming took off 4 bases at V and 0 bases at J, with 12 bases between the two ends. The length of the CDR3 is 16 residues. This CDR3 is CATSDPTGFSYNEQFF. The CDR3 coding sequence is TGTGCCACCAGTGACCCCACAGGTTTCTCCTACAATGAGCAGTTCTTC.

This chain uses TRBV5-4 with TRBJ1-1, with TRBD1 as a possible D gene (6 bases). V was clipped by 0 bases and J by 3 bases, with 15 bases between them. The CDR3 length is 16 residues. Germline CDR1 SGHNT, CDR2 YYREEE (reference sequence). The CDR3 is CASSLVAGRGDTEAFF. In DNA form, the CDR3 reads TGTGCCAGCAGCTTGGTCGCAGGGAGGGGGGACACTGAAGCTTTCTTT.

The rearrangement links TRBV28 to TRBJ2-3, with D perhaps matching TRBD1 (6 bases). The V gene lost 4 bases and the J gene lost 0 bases, with 14 bases spanning the gap. Germline V CDR1 and CDR2: MDHEN, SYDVKM. The CDR3 runs to 16 residues. This CDR3 reads CASSSPTGFSTDTQYF. CDR3 DNA: TGTGCCAGCAGTTCACCCACAGGGTTTAGCACAGATACGCAGTATTTT.

This clone was observed a single time. The rearrangement links TRBV3-1 (or the pseudogene TRBV3-2) to TRBJ2-3; a weak D match, TRBD1 (5 bases). Trimming removed 8 bases from V and 0 bases from J, with 12 bases in between. CDR3 size: 14 residues. The germline V gene has CDR1 LGHDT and CDR2 YNNKEL (reference sequence). The CDR3 bases are TGTGCCAGCCGGCCGGACACTAGCACAGATACGCAGTATTTT. Translating gives CASRPDTSTDTQYF.

This chain uses TRBV14 with TRBJ2-1; 13 positions agree with TRBD2. J was trimmed by 2 bases and V by 0 bases; bases with no gene match: 1. CDR3 length: 17 amino acids. Germline CDR1 reads SGHDN; CDR2 reads FVKESK. CDR3 in amino acids: CASSQETSGRAYNEQFF. CDR3 coding DNA: TGTGCCAGCAGCCAAGAAACTAGCGGGAGGGCCTACAATGAGCAGTTCTTC.